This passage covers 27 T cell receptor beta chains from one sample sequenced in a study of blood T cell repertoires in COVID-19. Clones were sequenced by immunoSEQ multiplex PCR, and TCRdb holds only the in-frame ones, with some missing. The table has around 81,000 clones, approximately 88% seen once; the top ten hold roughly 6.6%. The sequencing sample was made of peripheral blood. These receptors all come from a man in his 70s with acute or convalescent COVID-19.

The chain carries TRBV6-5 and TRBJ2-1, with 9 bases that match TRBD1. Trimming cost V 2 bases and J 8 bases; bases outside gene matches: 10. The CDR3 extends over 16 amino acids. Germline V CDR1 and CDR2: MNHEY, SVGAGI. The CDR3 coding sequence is TGTGCCAGCAGTTACCCTCCCGGGACAGGGATCTATGAGCAGTTCTTC. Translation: CASSYPPGTGIYEQFF.

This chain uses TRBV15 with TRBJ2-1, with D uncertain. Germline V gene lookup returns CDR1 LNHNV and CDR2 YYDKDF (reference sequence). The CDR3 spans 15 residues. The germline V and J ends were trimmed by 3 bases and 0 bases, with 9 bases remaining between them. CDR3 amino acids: CATSREMISYNEQFF. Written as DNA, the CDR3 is TGTGCCACCAGCAGGGAGATGATCTCCTACAATGAGCAGTTCTTC.

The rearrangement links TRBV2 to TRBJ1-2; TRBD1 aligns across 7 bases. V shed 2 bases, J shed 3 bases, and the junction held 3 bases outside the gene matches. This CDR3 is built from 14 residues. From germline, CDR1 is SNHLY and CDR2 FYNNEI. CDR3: CASSEFGTDYGYTF. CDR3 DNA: TGTGCCAGCAGTGAATTCGGGACAGACTATGGCTACACCTTC.

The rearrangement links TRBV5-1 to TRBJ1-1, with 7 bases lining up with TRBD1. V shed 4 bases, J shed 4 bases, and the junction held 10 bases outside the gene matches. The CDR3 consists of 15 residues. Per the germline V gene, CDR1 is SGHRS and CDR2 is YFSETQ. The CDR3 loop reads CASSPGQAIGTEAFF. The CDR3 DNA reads TGCGCCAGCAGCCCCGGACAGGCTATAGGCACTGAAGCTTTCTTT.

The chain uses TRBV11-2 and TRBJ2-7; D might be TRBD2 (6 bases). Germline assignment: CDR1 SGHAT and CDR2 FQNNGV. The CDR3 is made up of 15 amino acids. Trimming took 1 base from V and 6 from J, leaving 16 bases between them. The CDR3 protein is CASSLGVTRGGEQYF. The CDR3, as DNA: TGTGCCAGCAGCTTAGGGGTGACTAGAGGTGGCGAGCAGTACTTC. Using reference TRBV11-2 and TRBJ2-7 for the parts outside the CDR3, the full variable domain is EAGVAQSPRYKIIEKRQSVAFWCNPISGHATLYWYQQILGQGPKLLIQFQNNGVVDDSQLPKDRFSAERLKGVDSTLKIQPAKLEDSAVYLCASSLGVTRGGEQYFGPGTRLTVT.

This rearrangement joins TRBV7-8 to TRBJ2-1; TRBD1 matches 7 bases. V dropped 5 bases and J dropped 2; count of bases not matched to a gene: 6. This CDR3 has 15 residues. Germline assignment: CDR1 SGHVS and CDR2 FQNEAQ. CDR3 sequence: CASSIQGTPYNEQFF. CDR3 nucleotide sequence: TGTGCCAGCAGCATACAGGGGACCCCCTACAATGAGCAGTTCTTC. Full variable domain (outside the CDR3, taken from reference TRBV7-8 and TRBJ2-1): GAGVSQSPRYKVAKRGQDVALRCDPISGHVSLFWYQQALGQGPEFLTYFQNEAQLDKSGLPSDRFFAERPEGSVSTLKIQRTQQEDSAVYLCASSIQGTPYNEQFFGPGTRLTVL.

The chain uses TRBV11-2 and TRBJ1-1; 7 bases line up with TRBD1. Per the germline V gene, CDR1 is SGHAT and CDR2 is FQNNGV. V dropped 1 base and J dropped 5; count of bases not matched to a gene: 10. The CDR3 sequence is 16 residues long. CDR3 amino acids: CASSLGLAGGWTEAFF. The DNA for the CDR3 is TGTGCCAGCAGCTTAGGTCTGGCAGGGGGATGGACTGAAGCTTTCTTT.

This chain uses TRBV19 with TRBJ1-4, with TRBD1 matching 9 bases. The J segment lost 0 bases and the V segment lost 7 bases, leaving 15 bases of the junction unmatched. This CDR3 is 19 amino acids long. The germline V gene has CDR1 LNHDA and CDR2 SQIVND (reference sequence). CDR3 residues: CASKEDGQGMVTTNEKLFF. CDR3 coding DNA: TGTGCCAGTAAGGAAGACGGACAGGGGATGGTAACAACTAATGAAAAACTGTTTTTT.

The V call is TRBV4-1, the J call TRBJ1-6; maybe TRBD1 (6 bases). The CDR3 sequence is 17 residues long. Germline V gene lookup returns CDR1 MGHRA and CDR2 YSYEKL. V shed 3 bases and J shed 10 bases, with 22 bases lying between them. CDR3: CASSHGLARGSRSPLHF. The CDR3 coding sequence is TGCGCCAGCAGCCACGGATTGGCCAGGGGTAGTCGGTCACCCCTCCACTTT.

Here the CDR3 DNA reads TGTGCCAGCAGCATCTACAGGGGAAATTCACCCCTCCACTTT. Translation: CASSIYRGNSPLHF. The V gene is TRBV7-9, the J gene TRBJ1-6; 7 positions agree with TRBD1. The CDR3 consists of 14 residues. Germline V CDR1 and CDR2: SEHNR, FQNEAQ (reference sequence). V gave up 5 bases and J gave up 7 bases; unmatched junction bases: 5.

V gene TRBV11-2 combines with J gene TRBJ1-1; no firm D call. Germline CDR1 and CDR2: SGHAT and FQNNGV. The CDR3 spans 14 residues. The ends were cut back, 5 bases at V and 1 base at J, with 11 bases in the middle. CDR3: CASSPSNRNTEAFF. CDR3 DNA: TGTGCCAGCAGCCCGTCAAACAGGAACACTGAAGCTTTCTTT.

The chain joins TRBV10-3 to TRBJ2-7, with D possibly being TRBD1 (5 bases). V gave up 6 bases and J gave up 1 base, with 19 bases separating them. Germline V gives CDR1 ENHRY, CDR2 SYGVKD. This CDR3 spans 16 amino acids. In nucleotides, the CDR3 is TGTGCCATCAGGGAGCCGTTCAGGGTGGGGTCCTACGAGCAGTACTTC. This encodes CAIREPFRVGSYEQYF.

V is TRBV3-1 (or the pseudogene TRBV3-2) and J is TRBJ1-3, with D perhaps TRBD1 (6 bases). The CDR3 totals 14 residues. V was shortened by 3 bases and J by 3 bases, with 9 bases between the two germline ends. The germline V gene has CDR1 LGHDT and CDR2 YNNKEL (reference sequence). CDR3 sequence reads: CASSHTGFGNTIYF. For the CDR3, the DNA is TGTGCCAGCAGCCACACAGGGTTTGGAAACACCATATATTTT.

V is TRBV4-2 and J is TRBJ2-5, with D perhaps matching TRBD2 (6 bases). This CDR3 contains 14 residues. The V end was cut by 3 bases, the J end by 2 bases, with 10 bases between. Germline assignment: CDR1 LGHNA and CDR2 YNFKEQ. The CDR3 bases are TGTGCCAGCAGCCAGGGGGGATTACAAGAGACCCAGTACTTC. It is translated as CASSQGGLQETQYF.

The CDR3 here is CASSIGGTNYGYTF. The CDR3 coding sequence is TGTGCCAGTAGTATAGGTGGCACCAACTATGGCTACACCTTC. V and J are TRBV19 and TRBJ1-2; no clear D gene. Trimming cost V 1 base and J 2 bases, with 8 bases left between them. The CDR3 runs 14 residues. Germline V gene data show CDR1 as LNHDA and CDR2 as SQIVND (reference sequence).

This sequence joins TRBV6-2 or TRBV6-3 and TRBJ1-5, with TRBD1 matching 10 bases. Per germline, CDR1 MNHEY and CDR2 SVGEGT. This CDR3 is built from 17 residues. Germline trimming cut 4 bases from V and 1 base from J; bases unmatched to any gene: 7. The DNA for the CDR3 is TGTGCCAGCAGTTTGACAGGGGGCGGATTGAGCAATCAGCCCCAGCATTTT. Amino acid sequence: CASSLTGGGLSNQPQHF.

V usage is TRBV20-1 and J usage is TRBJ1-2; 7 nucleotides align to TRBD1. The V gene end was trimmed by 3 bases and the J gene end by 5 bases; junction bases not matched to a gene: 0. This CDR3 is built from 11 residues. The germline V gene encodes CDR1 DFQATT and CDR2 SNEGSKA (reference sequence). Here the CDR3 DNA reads TGCAGTGCTAGGACAGGGTATGGCTACACCTTC. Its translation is CSARTGYGYTF.

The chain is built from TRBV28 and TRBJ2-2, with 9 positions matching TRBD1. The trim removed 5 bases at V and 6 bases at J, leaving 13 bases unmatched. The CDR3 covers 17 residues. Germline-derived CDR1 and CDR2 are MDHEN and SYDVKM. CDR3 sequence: CASSQPLGTGRAGELFF. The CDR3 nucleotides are TGTGCCAGCAGTCAGCCTTTAGGGACAGGGCGCGCCGGGGAGCTGTTTTTT.

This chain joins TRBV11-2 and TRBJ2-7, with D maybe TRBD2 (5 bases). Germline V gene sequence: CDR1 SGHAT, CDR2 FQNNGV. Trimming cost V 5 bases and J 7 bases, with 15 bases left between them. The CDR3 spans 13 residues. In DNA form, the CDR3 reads TGTGCCAGCAGCCCGGCCCCTCGGAGGGAGCAGTACTTC. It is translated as CASSPAPRREQYF.

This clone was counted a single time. CDR3 bases: TGTGCCAGCAGCTTACAGGGGTTGGATAATTCACCCCTCCACTTT. It yields the protein CASSLQGLDNSPLHF. The J gene is TRBJ1-6, the V gene TRBV11-1, with a possible D match to TRBD1 (6 bases). The germline CDR1 and CDR2 sequences are SGHAT and FQDESV (reference sequence). Trimming took off 2 bases at V and 5 bases at J, with 10 bases between the two ends. This CDR3 has 15 amino acids. The full variable domain, with the rest looked up from reference TRBV11-1 and TRBJ1-6, is EAEVAQSPRYKITEKSQAVAFWCDPISGHATLYWYRQILGQGPELLVQFQDESVVDDSQLPKDRFSAERLKGVDSTLKIQPAELGDSAMYLCASSLQGLDNSPLHFGNGTRLTVT.

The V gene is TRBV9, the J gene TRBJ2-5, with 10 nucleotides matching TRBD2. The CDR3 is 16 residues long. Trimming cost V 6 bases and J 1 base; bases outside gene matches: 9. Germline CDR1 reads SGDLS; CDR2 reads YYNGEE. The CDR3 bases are TGTGCCAGCACCCTGGGGGTAGCGGGGGGCCAAGAGACCCAGTACTTC. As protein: CASTLGVAGGQETQYF.

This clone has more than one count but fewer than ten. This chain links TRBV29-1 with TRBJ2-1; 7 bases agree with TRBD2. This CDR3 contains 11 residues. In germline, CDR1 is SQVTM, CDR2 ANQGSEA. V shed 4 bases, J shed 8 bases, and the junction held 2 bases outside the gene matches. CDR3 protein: CSVGGGDEQFF. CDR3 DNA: TGCAGCGTTGGGGGAGGGGATGAGCAGTTCTTC.

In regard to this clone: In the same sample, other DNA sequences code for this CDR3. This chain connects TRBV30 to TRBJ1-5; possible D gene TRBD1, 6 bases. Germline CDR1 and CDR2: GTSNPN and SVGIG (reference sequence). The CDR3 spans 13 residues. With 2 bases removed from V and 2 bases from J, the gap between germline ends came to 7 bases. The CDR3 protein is CAWSRQGNQPQHF. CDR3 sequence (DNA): TGTGCCTGGAGTCGACAGGGCAATCAGCCCCAGCATTTT.

As DNA, the CDR3 is TGTGCCAGCAGCGTAGGTCCGGGCGGGAGAGCAGGAAACACCATATATTTT. It encodes CASSVGPGGRAGNTIYF. The chain is built from TRBV9 and TRBJ1-3; D is undetermined. Germline V gene sequence: CDR1 SGDLS, CDR2 YYNGEE. The CDR3 totals 17 residues. V lost 0 bases and J lost 4, with 17 bases in between.

The CDR3 region is CASSLSGGGYSYEQYF. The CDR3 DNA reads as TGTGCCAGCAGTTTAAGTGGGGGGGGTTACTCCTACGAGCAGTACTTC. The genes are TRBV27 and TRBJ2-7, with 7 bases that match TRBD2. The CDR3 runs 16 residues. The ends lost 2 bases at V and 0 bases at J; junction bases unmatched: 7. CDR1 is MNHEY, CDR2 SMNVEV, per germline (reference sequence).

The DNA of the CDR3 is TGTGCCAGTAGTCCCCGACAGGGTCGTATTAGCAATCAGCCCCAGCATTTT. This translates into CASSPRQGRISNQPQHF. This chain connects TRBV19 to TRBJ1-5; 7 nucleotides agree with TRBD1. CDR3 size: 17 residues. The germline V gene has CDR1 LNHDA and CDR2 SQIVND (reference sequence). V lost 5 bases and J lost 0; bases outside the gene matches: 10.

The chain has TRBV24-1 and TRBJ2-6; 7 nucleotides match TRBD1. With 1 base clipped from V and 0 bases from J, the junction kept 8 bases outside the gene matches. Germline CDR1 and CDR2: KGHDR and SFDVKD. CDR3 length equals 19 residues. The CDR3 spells CATSDFLRDSYSGANVLTF. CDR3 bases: TGTGCCACCAGTGATTTCCTCCGGGACAGCTACTCTGGGGCCAACGTCCTGACTTTC.